Listed here are 9 T cell receptor beta chains from one sample, sequenced in a study of cytomegalovirus exposure and HLA in healthy donors. PCR primers comprised 60 Vbeta and 13 Jbeta primers. This table comes from immunoSEQ multiplex PCR, and its TCRdb copy is limited to in-frame clones, with some not included. The sample has more than 75,000 clones, around 68% seen once; the top ten hold roughly 9%. The material sequenced was PBMCs. These TCRs come from a middle-aged man in good health and CMV-seropositive.

This clone came up once. The gene calls are TRBV7-8 and TRBJ1-1, with D possibly TRBD1 on 6 matching bases. Germline V gene lookup returns CDR1 SGHVS and CDR2 FQNEAQ. The V end was cut by 4 bases, the J end by 11 bases, with 14 bases between. The CDR3 consists of 12 residues. The CDR3 sequence is CASSSTTGSAFF. In DNA form, the CDR3 reads TGTGCCAGCAGCTCCACGACAGGATCCGCTTTCTTT.

This clone was counted a few times. The chain combines TRBV6-1 with TRBJ2-5, with TRBD1 as a possible D gene (5 bases). Germline CDR1 is MNHNS and CDR2 is SASEGT. The CDR3 is 14 amino acids. The V and J ends lost 6 bases and 4 bases respectively, with 15 bases between them. The CDR3 loop reads CASREQGGIETQYF. The CDR3 DNA reads as TGTGCCAGCAGGGAGCAGGGTGGGATAGAGACCCAGTACTTC.

The V and J genes are TRBV5-1 and TRBJ2-7; 12 bases line up with TRBD1. J lost 4 bases, V lost 4 bases, and 6 bases had no gene match. This CDR3 has 15 residues. Germline V CDR1 and CDR2: SGHRS, YFSETQ. The CDR3 loop reads CASSDPGQGAYEQYF. CDR3 nucleotide sequence: TGCGCCAGCAGCGATCCGGGACAGGGGGCGTACGAGCAGTACTTC.

This clone appeared a single time. The J gene is TRBJ2-5, the V gene TRBV27; D is possibly TRBD2 (6 bases). Trimming cost V 6 bases and J 6 bases, with 20 bases left between them. The CDR3 has 15 residues. CDR1 is MNHEY and CDR2 is SMNVEV in the germline V gene (reference sequence). The CDR3 DNA reads as TGTGCCAGCAGACCCAGGACCGGGGGTCGGCAGACCCAGTACTTC. It codes for CASRPRTGGRQTQYF.

The chain employs TRBV2 and TRBJ2-1; D is possibly TRBD2 (5 bases). V was trimmed by 7 bases and J by 9 bases, leaving 16 bases between them. Germline assignment: CDR1 SNHLY and CDR2 FYNNEI. The CDR3 totals 13 residues. The CDR3 reads CASTLEVGSEQFF. In DNA, the CDR3 is TGTGCCAGCACCCTGGAGGTGGGGAGTGAGCAGTTCTTC.

The CDR3 DNA reads TGTGCCATAAACACTGGAAACACCATATATTTT. Translated, it gives CAINTGNTIYF. The gene calls are TRBV2 and TRBJ1-3; D is uncertain. CDR1 SNHLY and CDR2 FYNNEI come from the germline V gene. V was trimmed by 10 bases and J by 2 bases, leaving 6 bases between them. The length of the CDR3 is 11 residues. The full variable domain, its missing parts supplied by reference TRBV2 and TRBJ1-3, is EPEVTQTPSHQVTQMGQEVILRCVPISNHLYFYWYRQILGQKVEFLVSFYNNEISEKSEIFDDQFSVERPDGSNFTLKIRSTKLEDSAMYFCAINTGNTIYFGEGSWLTVV.

The CDR3 region is CASIASNEAFF. In DNA form, the CDR3 reads TGTGCCAGCATCGCATCTAATGAAGCTTTCTTT. The chain combines TRBV28 with TRBJ1-1; no clear D gene. Germline V lookup: CDR1 MDHEN, CDR2 SYDVKM. This CDR3 has 11 residues. Trimming took off 7 bases at V and 7 bases at J, with 10 bases between the two ends.

The chain uses TRBV9 and TRBJ2-1; D may be TRBD2 (6 bases). CDR3 length: 16 amino acids. With 2 bases removed from V and 3 bases from J, the gap between germline ends came to 15 bases. Germline-derived CDR1 and CDR2 are SGDLS and YYNGEE. CDR3 sequence reads: CASSVNDGRDYNEQFF. Here the CDR3 DNA reads TGTGCCAGCAGCGTTAACGACGGGAGAGACTACAATGAGCAGTTCTTC.

The V call is TRBV11-2, the J call TRBJ2-5, with D tentatively TRBD2 (5 bases). From germline, CDR1 is SGHAT and CDR2 FQNNGV. The CDR3 spans 14 residues. Trimming took off 4 bases at V and 3 bases at J, with 12 bases between the two ends. The CDR3: CASSSPGRKETQYF. The DNA of the CDR3 is TGTGCCAGCAGCTCTCCTGGGAGAAAAGAGACCCAGTACTTC.